A single sample is the source of the 21 T cell receptor beta chains below, sequenced in a study of blood T cell dynamics during melanoma immunotherapy. Generated by immunoSEQ multiplex PCR, the TCRdb table keeps only in-frame clones and is missing some. The sample contains about 15,000 clones, 92% of which appear only once. The time point denotes: week 3, after first cycle of checkpoint inhibitor. This material consisted of blood, taken from a patient treated with checkpoint blockade. These TCRs come from a human donor with melanoma.

The chain combines TRBV6-5 with TRBJ1-5; TRBD1 might be the D (5 bases). Germline V gene sequence: CDR1 MNHEY, CDR2 SVGAGI. This CDR3 region has 13 residues. Trimming pared 5 bases from V and 6 bases from J, leaving 11 bases between. This CDR3 reads CASSPPGGQPQHF. The CDR3 bases are TGTGCCAGCAGTCCCCCGGGGGGTCAGCCCCAGCATTTT.

CDR3 amino acids: CASSLYLYNEQFF. CDR3 DNA sequence: TGTGCCAGCAGCTTATATTTGTACAATGAGCAGTTCTTC. The chain is built from TRBV7-2 and TRBJ2-1; the D is unclear. The length of the CDR3 is 13 residues. In germline, CDR1 is SGHTA, CDR2 FQGNSA. Trimming removed 2 bases at V and 4 bases at J, with 6 bases between.

The chain has TRBV5-8 and TRBJ1-1; tentative D call: TRBD1 (5 bases). The V end lost 4 bases, the J end lost 6 bases, and 16 bases lay between the germline ends. Germline V CDR1 and CDR2: SGHTS, YDEGEE. There are 14 residues in the CDR3. CDR3 amino acids: CASSPGLPFPEAFF. The CDR3 DNA reads TGTGCCAGCAGCCCGGGACTCCCTTTCCCTGAAGCTTTCTTT.

This rearrangement joins TRBV29-1 to TRBJ2-7; the match to TRBD1 covers 9 bases. CDR1 is SQVTM, CDR2 ANQGSEA, per germline. The V segment lost 0 bases and the J segment 4 bases; nucleotides outside the gene matches: 4. CDR3 length equals 14 residues. As DNA, the CDR3 is TGCAGCGTTGAAGACCGACAGGGGGTTTACGAGCAGTACTTC. Amino acid sequence: CSVEDRQGVYEQYF.

V usage is TRBV28 and J usage is TRBJ2-5, with 8 bases fitting TRBD2. CDR1 is MDHEN, CDR2 SYDVKM, per germline. The CDR3 is made up of 15 amino acids. V was pared by 3 bases and J by 5 bases, with 8 bases of the junction left unmatched. The CDR3 DNA reads TGTGCCAGCAGTTTCCTCCGGGGGGGGCCCGAGACCCAGTACTTC. This sequence encodes CASSFLRGGPETQYF.

The V and J genes are TRBV9 and TRBJ1-2; 9 bases are a match to TRBD1. The germline gives CDR1 SGDLS, CDR2 YYNGEE. This CDR3 is 17 amino acids long. The V and J ends lost 4 bases and 8 bases, in that order; junction bases with no gene match: 18. The CDR3 sequence: CASSSHWDRVSLGGYTF. In DNA form, the CDR3 reads TGTGCCAGCAGCTCCCACTGGGACAGGGTCTCCCTGGGGGGCTACACCTTC.

V gene TRBV5-1 combines with J gene TRBJ2-1; 8 nucleotides match TRBD2. Germline V gene data show CDR1 as SGHRS and CDR2 as YFSETQ. The CDR3 loop spans 15 amino acids. V was pared by 4 bases and J by 3 bases, with 6 bases of the junction left unmatched. CDR3 DNA sequence: TGCGCCAGCAGCCTATTAGCGGGGCACTACAATGAGCAGTTCTTC. This encodes CASSLLAGHYNEQFF. The full variable domain, rest sourced from reference TRBV5-1 and TRBJ2-1, is KAGVTQTPRYLIKTRGQQVTLSCSPISGHRSVSWYQQTPGQGLQFLFEYFSETQRNKGNFPGRFSGRQFSNSRSEMNVSTLELGDSALYLCASSLLAGHYNEQFFGPGTRLTVL.

The chain couples TRBV6-5 to TRBJ1-5; 7 bases are a match to TRBD1. V shed 0 bases and J 4 bases; nucleotides not matched to a gene: 3. This CDR3 region has 15 residues. CDR1 MNHEY and CDR2 SVGAGI come from the germline V gene. The CDR3 region has the DNA TGTGCCAGCAGTTACTCCCGGGACAGTAATCAGCCCCAGCATTTT. Translated, it gives CASSYSRDSNQPQHF.

This clone was observed a single time. The junction and the germline gene differ at one end; a read error may be behind it. V gene TRBV7-7 combines with J gene TRBJ1-1; unclear D gene. The germline V gene has CDR1 SSHAT and CDR2 FNYEAQ (reference sequence). The CDR3 is 13 amino acids. The CDR3 region is CASSSGPNTEAFF. As DNA, the CDR3 is TGTGCTAGCAGCTCAGGACCGAACACTGAAGCTTTCTTT.

This clone was seen more than once but under ten times. The rearrangement links TRBV19 to TRBJ1-2; D uncertain. CDR1 is LNHDA, CDR2 SQIVND, per germline (reference sequence). The CDR3 has 14 amino acids. Trimming cost V 6 bases and J 5 bases, with 16 bases left between them. CDR3 nucleotides: TGTGCCAGTAGCTCCCTTTTGCCGTTTTATGGCTACACCTTC. Its translation is CASSSLLPFYGYTF.

The rearrangement uses TRBV11-2 and TRBJ1-1; D unclear. Deletions cut 1 base from V and 6 bases from J, with 15 bases between. CDR3 length: 15 residues. The germline V gene encodes CDR1 SGHAT and CDR2 FQNNGV. CDR3 in DNA: TGTGCCAGCAGCTTAGTAGTCACCTCGGCGGCTGAAGCTTTCTTT. Translated: CASSLVVTSAAEAFF.

The chain uses TRBV5-6 and TRBJ2-6; TRBD1 matches at 9 bases. The CDR3 has 17 residues. V shed 7 bases, J shed 0 bases, and the junction held 8 bases outside the gene matches. Germline CDR1 is SGHDT and CDR2 is YYEEEE. As DNA, the CDR3 is TGTGCCAGCGCGGGGACAGGGATCTTCTCTGGGGCCAACGTCCTGACTTTC. Protein: CASAGTGIFSGANVLTF.

The genes are TRBV28 and TRBJ2-1; D gene uncertain. Trimming removed 6 bases from V and 2 bases from J, with 11 bases in between. CDR1 is MDHEN and CDR2 is SYDVKM in the germline V gene. There are 14 residues in the CDR3. The CDR3 reads CASSPGGTYNEQFF. CDR3 nucleotide sequence: TGTGCCAGCAGCCCAGGTGGAACCTACAATGAGCAGTTCTTC.

The DNA of the CDR3 is TGTGCCAGCAGTGGCGGGACTAGCGGGAGTTACGAGCAGTACTTC. Residues: CASSGGTSGSYEQYF. This chain joins TRBV11-2 and TRBJ2-7; TRBD2 agrees at 14 bases. Germline V CDR1 and CDR2: SGHAT, FQNNGV. After removal of 6 bases from V and 4 bases from J, the junction contained 5 bases not matched to a gene. CDR3 length equals 15 residues.

The rearrangement links TRBV5-1 to TRBJ1-2; TRBD1 might be the D (5 bases). Trimming shortened V by 1 base and J by 2 bases, and 9 bases separated the two germline ends. Per germline, CDR1 SGHRS and CDR2 YFSETQ. The CDR3 consists of 14 residues. CDR3 nucleotides: TGCGCCAGCAGCTTGACCCAGGGAAACTATGGCTACACCTTC. Protein sequence: CASSLTQGNYGYTF.

The chain has TRBV13 and TRBJ1-5; 7 nucleotides agree with TRBD1. The germline V gene encodes CDR1 PRHDT and CDR2 FYEKMQ (reference sequence). V lost 1 base to trimming and J lost 4 bases; unmatched junction nucleotides: 7. The CDR3 spans 16 residues. CDR3 in amino acids: CASSLVPGTANQPQHF. The CDR3 nucleotides read TGTGCCAGCAGCTTAGTGCCAGGGACAGCTAATCAGCCCCAGCATTTT.

V and J are TRBV9 and TRBJ2-7; tentatively, D is TRBD1 (5 bases). Germline CDR1 is SGDLS and CDR2 is YYNGEE. Trimming removed 0 bases from V and 7 bases from J, with 11 bases in between. The CDR3 is made up of 13 amino acids. This CDR3 reads CASSVGGPGEQYF. CDR3 coding DNA: TGTGCCAGCAGCGTAGGGGGCCCAGGAGAGCAGTACTTC.

This chain links TRBV27 with TRBJ2-5, with 11 bases that match TRBD2. The CDR3 loop spans 16 amino acids. With V trimmed by 3 bases and J by 0 bases, 3 bases remained unmatched. The germline V gene has CDR1 MNHEY and CDR2 SMNVEV (reference sequence). The CDR3, as DNA: TGTGCCAGCAGTTTCCTGACTAGCGGGGACCAAGAGACCCAGTACTTC. Its protein is CASSFLTSGDQETQYF.

The chain employs TRBV5-4 and TRBJ1-2; TRBD1 might be the D (5 bases). Germline CDR1 SGHNT, CDR2 YYREEE (reference sequence). Trimming took off 4 bases at V and 5 bases at J, with 18 bases between the two ends. The CDR3 length is 15 residues. CDR3 sequence reads: CASSESTGAWYGYTF. Here the CDR3 DNA reads TGTGCCAGCAGCGAATCGACTGGGGCTTGGTATGGCTACACCTTC.

This clone appeared once. The V and J genes are TRBV5-1 and TRBJ1-4; perhaps TRBD1 as D (6 bases). This CDR3 is built from 15 residues. Germline CDR1 is SGHRS and CDR2 is YFSETQ. V lost 4 bases and J 0 bases, leaving 10 bases between the germline ends. The DNA for the CDR3 is TGCGCCAGCAGCCGGGACACTGCAACTAATGAAAAACTGTTTTTT. Protein product: CASSRDTATNEKLFF.

The chain employs TRBV14 and TRBJ2-1; the D is unclear. The CDR3 is made up of 13 amino acids. CDR1 and CDR2 (germline): SGHDN, FVKESK. Trimming stripped 0 bases from V and 8 bases from J, with 8 bases between. The CDR3 reads CASSQERRDEQFF. The CDR3 DNA reads TGTGCCAGCAGCCAAGAAAGAAGGGATGAGCAGTTCTTC.